Shown below are 30 T cell receptor beta chains from a single sample sequenced in a study of early T cells in non-severe SARS-CoV-2 infection. A single record per CDR3 protein comes from TCRdb applying MiXCR to the 5' RACE reads. The sample holds about 56,000 distinct CDR3 sequences; about 14% are singletons and the top ten take over 4%. Source: whole blood, taken at baseline. The receptor set was obtained from an adult who was a healthcare worker with PCR-confirmed SARS-CoV-2 infection or an uninfected control (not recorded which).

This clonotype occurred many times. Sequence at one end of the junction differs from germline and may be a read error. The chain combines TRBV6-6 with TRBJ1-3; D is ambiguous. The germline CDR1 and CDR2 sequences are MNHNY and SVGAGI (reference sequence). This CDR3 has 11 amino acids. CDR3 nucleotides: TGTGCCAGCAGTTCGGATGCTCACGCTGAGTTT. This gives the protein CASSSDAHAEF.

This clonotype came up a few times. V and J are TRBV10-3 and TRBJ2-2, with D perhaps TRBD1 or TRBD2 (7 bases each). CDR3 size: 16 residues. Trimming cost V 3 bases and J 5 bases, with 16 bases left between them. The germline V gene has CDR1 ENHRY and CDR2 SYGVKD. This CDR3 is CAISEQRDSLTGELFF. Here the CDR3 DNA reads TGTGCCATCAGTGAACAGCGGGACAGCCTAACCGGGGAGCTGTTTTTT.

This chain connects TRBV5-1 to TRBJ1-6; 9 nucleotides match TRBD1. Germline assignment: CDR1 SGHRS and CDR2 YFSETQ. There are 14 residues in the CDR3. Trimming at V came to 4 bases and at J to 7 bases, leaving 3 bases not matched to a gene. In DNA form, the CDR3 reads TGCGCCAGCAGCGATGGGACAGGGAATTCACCCCTCCACTTT. As protein: CASSDGTGNSPLHF.

This clonotype was counted between two and nine times. V gene TRBV7-9 combines with J gene TRBJ1-6; D ambiguous. CDR3 length equals 16 residues. Germline-derived CDR1 and CDR2 are SEHNR and FQNEAQ (reference sequence). The ends were cut back, 8 bases at V and 7 bases at J, with 21 bases in the middle. CDR3 coding DNA: TGTGCCAGCGCCTGGCCCCACAAAAACTTCAATTCACCCCTCCACTTT. Its protein is CASAWPHKNFNSPLHF.

This clonotype showed up many times. The chain employs TRBV2 and TRBJ2-5; 12 bases are shared with TRBD2. The CDR3 loop spans 15 amino acids. Trimming removed 6 bases from V and 4 bases from J; junction bases left unmatched: 6. Germline V lookup: CDR1 SNHLY, CDR2 FYNNEI. The chain's CDR3 is CASSRASGRGETQYF. The CDR3 nucleotides read TGTGCCAGCAGCCGAGCTAGCGGGAGGGGAGAGACCCAGTACTTC.

CDR3 in DNA: TGTGCCAGCAGCCAGGCAGGGGGACTAGGATACAATGAGCAGTTCTTC. Its protein is CASSQAGGLGYNEQFF. This chain links TRBV3-1 with TRBJ2-1; a weak D match, TRBD2 (8 bases). Germline CDR1 LGHDT, CDR2 YNNKEL (reference sequence). The V gene lost 3 bases and the J gene lost 4 bases, with 16 bases spanning the gap. This CDR3 is 16 amino acids long.

With respect to this clonotype: An end of the junction does not agree with germline; a read error may underlie this. The CDR3 DNA follows: TGTGCCAGCAGCGAAGATGGGGCCGCTATTGAAGCTTTCTTT. It translates to CASSEDGAAIEAFF. The rearrangement links TRBV2 to TRBJ1-1, with a weak D call TRBD1 (5 bases). CDR3 length equals 14 residues. CDR1 and CDR2 from the germline V gene are SNHLY and FYNNEI.

This clonotype was picked up a small number of times. CDR3: CASSLGGGPHNEQFF. The CDR3 nucleotides are TGTGCCAGCAGCTTGGGGGGAGGGCCTCACAATGAGCAGTTCTTC. The chain recombines TRBV6-6 with TRBJ2-1; 7 bases fit TRBD2. CDR3 length: 15 residues. Germline V gene sequence: CDR1 MNHNY, CDR2 SVGAGI (reference sequence). With 6 bases clipped from V and 5 bases from J, the junction kept 10 bases outside the gene matches.

The chain couples TRBV24-1 to TRBJ2-1; 7 bases map to TRBD1. After removal of 4 bases from V and 7 bases from J, the junction contained 6 bases not matched to a gene. CDR3 size: 14 residues. Per the germline V gene, CDR1 is KGHDR and CDR2 is SFDVKD. As DNA, the CDR3 is TGTGCCACCAGTGACCGGTCGACAGGGAATGAGCAGTTCTTC. This translates into CATSDRSTGNEQFF.

In this sample, this clonotype turned up a few times. J is TRBJ2-2 and V is TRBV20-1, with D uncertain. Germline CDR1 and CDR2: DFQATT and SNEGSKA (reference sequence). The CDR3 totals 14 residues. Trimming pared 2 bases from V and 3 bases from J, leaving 10 bases between. The CDR3 sequence is CSARNLPDTGELFF. The CDR3 bases are TGCAGTGCTAGAAACCTACCGGACACCGGGGAGCTGTTTTTT.

The genes are TRBV21-1 and TRBJ2-3; the table's D call, TRBD1, was not checked against the DNA. TRBV21-1 is reported as a pseudogene. The CDR3 totals 16 residues. CDR3 DNA: TGTGCCAGCAGCGCAGTGGGGGTAATCTCAGGAGATACGCAGTATTTT. Translated, it gives CASSAVGVISGDTQYF.

This clonotype was detected a few times. This rearrangement joins TRBV7-3 to TRBJ2-1; possible D gene TRBD2, 5 bases. The germline gives CDR1 SGHTA, CDR2 FQGTGA. This CDR3 comprises 13 residues. V lost 0 bases and J lost 14, with 14 bases in between. The CDR3 protein is CASSLTPGRDKFF. Here the CDR3 DNA reads TGTGCCAGCAGCTTAACTCCGGGAAGAGATAAGTTCTTC.

The chain has TRBV10-3 and TRBJ2-3; 9 nucleotides match TRBD1. Germline-derived CDR1 and CDR2 are ENHRY and SYGVKD. V lost 0 bases, J lost 4 bases, and 2 bases stayed unmatched. The CDR3 is made up of 15 amino acids. The CDR3: CAISESRQGADTQYF. CDR3 bases: TGTGCCATCAGTGAGTCGAGACAGGGGGCAGATACGCAGTATTTT.

The gene calls are TRBV28 and TRBJ2-1; 10 bases match TRBD1. This CDR3 contains 17 residues. CDR1 is MDHEN, CDR2 SYDVKM, per germline. V lost 2 bases to trimming and J lost 10 bases; unmatched junction nucleotides: 14. The CDR3 protein is CASSLALGQGLEREQFF. CDR3 bases: TGTGCCAGCAGTTTAGCGTTGGGACAGGGGCTCGAGAGGGAGCAGTTCTTC.

This clonotype has only a few counts. V is TRBV4-1 and J is TRBJ2-4, with D possibly being TRBD1 (6 bases). In germline, CDR1 is MGHRA, CDR2 YSYEKL. With 4 bases removed from V and 4 bases from J, the gap between germline ends came to 17 bases. The CDR3 extends over 16 amino acids. The CDR3 region is CASSPYPRTAKNIQYF. The CDR3, as DNA: TGCGCCAGCAGCCCCTACCCCCGGACAGCTAAAAACATTCAGTACTTC.

The chain employs TRBV18 and TRBJ1-1, with D perhaps TRBD1 (5 bases). Germline values: CDR1 KGHSH, CDR2 LQKENI. Trimming stripped 4 bases from V and 4 bases from J, with 19 bases between. This CDR3 spans 16 amino acids. CDR3 region: CASSRYDPRGATEAFF. CDR3 DNA sequence: TGTGCCAGCTCACGATACGATCCTCGAGGGGCCACTGAAGCTTTCTTT. The full variable domain, in which reference TRBV18 and TRBJ1-1 provide the parts outside the CDR3, is NAGVMQNPRHLVRRRGQEARLRCSPMKGHSHVYWYRQLPEEGLKFMVYLQKENIIDESGMPKERFSAEFPKEGPSILRIQQVVRGDSAAYFCASSRYDPRGATEAFFGQGTRLTVV.

This clonotype was seen a handful of times. The V gene is TRBV20-1, the J gene TRBJ2-3; D might be TRBD2 (5 bases). CDR1 is DFQATT and CDR2 is SNEGSKA in the germline V gene (reference sequence). Trimming removed 4 bases at V and 5 bases at J, with 22 bases between. The CDR3 is made up of 16 amino acids. The chain's CDR3 is CSATHGRGASGDTQYF. The CDR3 nucleotides read TGCAGTGCTACCCACGGACGGGGTGCGTCGGGAGATACGCAGTATTTT.

This clonotype has a handful of counts. J is TRBJ2-1 and V is TRBV7-2; D gene ambiguous. Germline CDR1 SGHTA, CDR2 FQGNSA. The CDR3 has 13 residues. V lost 2 bases and J lost 9, with 11 bases in between. This chain's CDR3 is CASSLNTRIEQFF. The CDR3 DNA follows: TGTGCCAGCAGCTTAAATACGCGGATTGAGCAGTTCTTC.

This clonotype was recorded many times. The chain combines TRBV30 with TRBJ2-1, with D possibly matching TRBD2 (5 bases). V lost 2 bases and J 9 bases, leaving 5 bases between the germline ends. CDR3 length: 10 amino acids. Germline values: CDR1 GTSNPN, CDR2 SVGIG (reference sequence). CDR3 coding DNA: TGTGCCTGGAGTCGGGGTGAGCAGTTCTTC. It codes for CAWSRGEQFF.

This chain connects TRBV6-6 to TRBJ2-7, with 8 bases aligning to TRBD2. This CDR3 spans 16 amino acids. From germline, CDR1 is MNHNY and CDR2 SVGAGI (reference sequence). J was trimmed by 3 bases and V by 0 bases; bases with no gene match: 7. Written as DNA, the CDR3 is TGTGCCAGCAGTTACTCCTGGCGGGGGGCCATCTACGAGCAGTACTTC. Its protein product is CASSYSWRGAIYEQYF.

The chain joins TRBV5-1 to TRBJ2-7, with 8 nucleotides matching TRBD2. This CDR3 contains 19 residues. Trimming took 4 bases from V and 7 from J; bases not matched to a gene: 25. The V gene's germline CDR1 is SGHRS and CDR2 YFSETQ. CDR3 sequence reads: CASSPGSRGRQRETWEQYF. DNA of the CDR3: TGCGCCAGCAGCCCGGGTAGCCGGGGGCGGCAGCGGGAGACATGGGAGCAGTACTTC.

The chain links TRBV10-3 to TRBJ2-7; tentatively, D is TRBD2 (5 bases). V was cut by 8 bases and J by 2 bases, with 7 bases left in between. The CDR3 has 11 amino acids. Germline V gene sequence: CDR1 ENHRY, CDR2 SYGVKD. The CDR3 sequence: CAISGTYEQYF. DNA of the CDR3: TGTGCCATCTCCGGGACCTACGAGCAGTACTTC.

This chain links TRBV28 with TRBJ2-5; 8 nucleotides line up with TRBD1. This CDR3 region has 14 residues. Looked up from germline, CDR1 is MDHEN and CDR2 is SYDVKM. J gave up 6 bases and V 2 bases, and 5 bases lay outside the gene matches. The CDR3 spells CASSLGQGAKTQYF. Here the CDR3 DNA reads TGTGCCAGCAGTTTAGGCCAGGGGGCGAAGACCCAGTACTTC. Drawing the rest from reference TRBV28 and TRBJ2-5, the complete variable domain is DVKVTQSSRYLVKRTGEKVFLECVQDMDHENMFWYRQDPGLGLRLIYFSYDVKMKEKGDIPEGYSVSREKKERFSLILESASTNQTSMYLCASSLGQGAKTQYFGPGTRLLVL.

This clonotype was seen more than once but under ten times. The V and J genes are TRBV27 and TRBJ1-4; D is unclear. The ends were cut back, 0 bases at V and 3 bases at J, with 5 bases in the middle. Germline V gives CDR1 MNHEY, CDR2 SMNVEV (reference sequence). The CDR3 runs to 14 residues. The CDR3 is CASSLSGPNEKLFF. CDR3 coding DNA: TGTGCCAGCAGTTTATCAGGGCCTAATGAAAAACTGTTTTTT.

There are many counts of this clonotype. This rearrangement joins TRBV5-1 to TRBJ1-1; unclear D gene. The ends were cut back, 1 base at V and 0 bases at J, with 10 bases in the middle. CDR3 length: 15 amino acids. Germline-derived CDR1 and CDR2 are SGHRS and YFSETQ. Here the CDR3 DNA reads TGCGCCAGCAGCTTGACTGGGTTCATGAACACTGAAGCTTTCTTT. Its protein product is CASSLTGFMNTEAFF.

V gene TRBV12-3 or TRBV12-4 combines with J gene TRBJ2-1, with a tentative D call TRBD2 (5 bases). The CDR3 runs 16 residues. Trimming removed 1 base at V and 6 bases at J, with 16 bases between. The CDR3 nucleotides read TGTGCCAGCAGTTTAGGCGAGGGCCGCGACTTCAATGAGCAGTTCTTC. Protein product: CASSLGEGRDFNEQFF.

The gene calls are TRBV18 and TRBJ2-7, with TRBD1 matching 8 bases. CDR3 length equals 14 residues. The germline V gene encodes CDR1 KGHSH and CDR2 LQKENI. V was clipped by 3 bases and J by 9 bases; unmatched bases: 10. As DNA, the CDR3 is TGTGCCAGCTCACCGGGACAGGTCCTGGCGGGGCAGTACTTC. Residues: CASSPGQVLAGQYF.

This clonotype has at least ten counts. The rearrangement uses TRBV12-3 or TRBV12-4 and TRBJ1-5, with a weak D call TRBD1 (5 bases). Between the trimmed V and J ends, which lost 5 bases and 0 bases, there was a span of 8 bases. The CDR3 spans 14 residues. CDR3 coding DNA: TGTGCCAGCAGTAACGGGGGTAGCAATCAGCCCCAGCATTTT. Its protein is CASSNGGSNQPQHF.

This clonotype has a handful of counts. The chain carries TRBV13 and TRBJ2-7; tentative D call: TRBD1 (5 bases). The CDR3 length is 15 residues. Per germline, CDR1 PRHDT and CDR2 FYEKMQ (reference sequence). V lost 1 base and J 0 bases, leaving 10 bases between the germline ends. The CDR3 reads CASSLAPDTSYEQYF. The CDR3 bases are TGTGCCAGCAGCTTAGCTCCGGACACCTCCTACGAGCAGTACTTC. Supplemented by reference TRBV13 and TRBJ2-7, the full variable domain reads AAGVIQSPRHLIKEKRETATLKCYPIPRHDTVYWYQQGPGQDPQFLISFYEKMQSDKGSIPDRFSAQQFSDYHSELNMSSLELGDSALYFCASSLAPDTSYEQYFGPGTRLTVT.

A single count supports this clonotype. This sequence joins TRBV7-2 and TRBJ2-1, with D perhaps matching TRBD1 (5 bases). Germline CDR1 is SGHTA and CDR2 is FQGNSA. This CDR3 has 14 amino acids. Trimming cost V 2 bases and J 6 bases, with 11 bases left between them. For the CDR3, the DNA is TGTGCCAGCAGCTTAAATTTAGGGGTCAATGAGCAGTTCTTC. Amino acids: CASSLNLGVNEQFF.